This T cell receptor beta chain was sequenced in a study of post-analysis software for immune sequencing data. Study-wide findings and caveats: Higher frequency in patients than in controls was seen for roughly five TRBV segments, with TRBV5-6, TRBV5-1 and TRBV20-1 among them.

Germline values: CDR1 SQVTM, CDR2 ANQGSEA. V gave up 5 bases and J gave up 12 bases; unmatched junction bases: 12. The CDR3 has 14 amino acids. cDNA libraries of TCR beta carried unique molecular identifiers. MiXCR, run by TCRdb on the PCR reads, gives a single entry per CDR3 protein. In the table there are under 900,000 distinct CDR3 sequences, 53% of which are singletons. This clonotype was observed a handful of times. What it binds is not known. The receptor was derived from a girl aged 5-17 years with multiple sclerosis. This chain connects TRBV29-1 to TRBJ2-1; 11 bases are a match to TRBD1. The sample comprised blood. This CDR3 reads CSVNTRGTGGGQFF. As DNA, the CDR3 is TGCAGCGTTAACACAAGGGGGACAGGGGGTGGGCAGTTCTTC.